The clone carrying this T cell receptor (beta chain) was recorded once. The antigen is not known. This sample also contains other DNA sequences that code for the same CDR3. This sample was included in a study of shared clonotypes between healthy human individuals. Study findings and constraints: Clonotype sharing among the donors was expected to vary with sequencing depth.

Libraries were prepared by immunoSEQ multiplex PCR; TCRdb keeps only in-frame clonotypes and omits some of them. The repertoire includes 2 million to 2.5 million clones, over 90% of them detected once, and roughly 0.36% sits in the top ten. CDR3 length: 15 residues. The V gene end was trimmed by 3 bases and the J gene end by 2 bases; junction bases not matched to a gene: 3. CDR1 and CDR2 (germline): SGHRS, YFSETQ. The donors, healthy adults who were HIV-negative, had experienced no recent acute infections or vaccinations. The rearrangement joins TRBV5-1 to TRBJ2-2, with 8 bases aligning to TRBD1. The receptor comes from a man aged 18 to 35 in good health. Some clones in this sample may be carry-over from other donors' samples. Sample: naive CD4+ T cells from PBMCs. The subset denotes: CD45RA+ positively selected. The CDR3 nucleotides read TGCGCCAGCAGCTCGGACAGGGCTAACACCGGGGAGCTGTTTTTT. This encodes CASSSDRANTGELFF.